This T cell receptor (beta chain) was sequenced for a study of blood T cell repertoires in COVID-19. The overall study: Acute and convalescent COVID-19 specimens originated in the United States, Italy and Spain.

CDR1 SGHVS and CDR2 FQNEAQ come from the germline V gene. The CDR3 spans 17 residues. With 5 bases clipped from V and 2 bases from J, the junction kept 11 bases outside the gene matches. Assay used: immunoSEQ multiplex PCR; TCRdb lists only in-frame clones, some missing. The top ten hold around 7% of the sample, which has some 66,000 clones, 90% to 95% seen once. Sequenced: peripheral blood. The TCR was taken from a human donor in a cohort sampled during active COVID-19. The rearrangement links TRBV7-8 to TRBJ1-5, with 8 bases aligning to TRBD1. This CDR3 is CASSADRGGLRNQPQHF. In DNA form, the CDR3 reads TGTGCCAGCAGCGCAGACAGGGGAGGATTACGCAATCAGCCCCAGCATTTT. The whole variable domain, remainder taken from reference TRBV7-8 and TRBJ1-5, is GAGVSQSPRYKVAKRGQDVALRCDPISGHVSLFWYQQALGQGPEFLTYFQNEAQLDKSGLPSDRFFAERPEGSVSTLKIQRTQQEDSAVYLCASSADRGGLRNQPQHFGDGTRLSIL.